This T cell receptor beta chain appears in the sequencing data of a study of blood T cell repertoires in COVID-19. Across the study: There were acute and convalescent COVID-19 samples, and they came from the United States, Italy and Spain. Nucleic acid was either cDNA or gDNA, and it came from T cells, B-cell-depleted T cells, or PBMCs.

In the original analysis: How many nucleated cells were present was estimated from reference gene primer amplification. The assay was immunoSEQ multiplex PCR, and TCRdb's table has in-frame clones only and misses some. V and J calls and clone size are copied from that table; D and trimming were computed from the DNA. In the table there are hundreds of thousands of clones, approximately 90% of which are singletons. This CDR3 has 16 amino acids. After removal of 1 base from V and 6 bases from J, the junction contained 5 bases not matched to a gene. Germline V lookup: CDR1 KGHSH, CDR2 LQKENI. The TCR comes from a woman between 45 and 60 years old with active or convalescent COVID-19. Source material: peripheral blood. The chain carries TRBV18 and TRBJ2-1, with 11 bases that match TRBD1. Written as DNA, the CDR3 is TGTGCCAGCTCACCACGGACCGGGACAGGGGGCAATGAGCAGTTCTTC. Translating it yields CASSPRTGTGGNEQFF.